This TCR beta chain was profiled in a study of CD8 T cells in Susac syndrome. cDNA came from around 0.54 to 1 ug RNA primed by random hexamers. Using its own MiXCR run on the immunoSEQ multiplex PCR reads, TCRdb lists one record per CDR3 protein. The repertoire holds 100,000 to 150,000 distinct CDR3 sequences, with about 94% as singletons. The J segment lost 4 bases and the V segment lost 4 bases, leaving 9 bases of the junction unmatched. CDR1 is SGDLS and CDR2 is YYNGEE in the germline V gene. The CDR3 is 17 residues long. Sequencing input: CD8+ T cells from PBMCs. The genes are TRBV9 and TRBJ2-6; 9 bases align to TRBD1. The sequence derives from a human donor with Susac syndrome. CDR3 residues: CASSLGTGSAGANVLTF. The CDR3 nucleotides read TGTGCCAGCAGCCTAGGGACAGGGTCAGCCGGGGCCAACGTCCTGACTTTC.